The clone carrying this TCR beta chain occurred a few times. The data derive from a study of glioma-infiltrating T cells. Using RNA template, CDR3s of TCR alpha and beta were amplified with iRepertoire arm-PCR. TCRdb recomputed calls from the multiplex PCR reads with MiXCR, one row per CDR3 protein. The sample contains 400,000 or so distinct CDR3 sequences, less than 50% of which appear only once. Germline assignment: CDR1 MNHEY and CDR2 SVGEGT. Trimming removed 5 bases at V and 11 bases at J, with 15 bases between. This CDR3 region has 12 residues. The sequenced material came from glioma tissue, nonneoplastic brain tissue, or PBMCs (not recorded which). The sequence came from a human donor with low-grade glioma or glioblastoma, undergoing nonglioma brain surgery, or in good health (not recorded which). The V gene is TRBV6-2 or TRBV6-3, the J gene TRBJ1-1; D not resolved. CDR3 in DNA: TGTGCCAGCAGTGGGCAGGTATTCGGTGCTTTCTTT. This translates into CASSGQVFGAFF.